The entry below gives a single T cell receptor (beta chain) sequence along with its context. Antigen: not known. Both 60 Vbeta primers and 13 Jbeta primers went into the PCR. Sequencing used immunoSEQ multiplex PCR; TCRdb keeps in-frame clones, though not all of them. Among about 99,000 clones, 9.5% to 13% were seen once, and the ten largest hold under 6.5%. This record comes from a study of cytomegalovirus exposure and HLA in healthy donors. Notes on the study in general: Sequencing likely produced, as an artifact, a cluster of highly shared sequence variants.

The V end was cut by 4 bases, the J end by 0 bases, with 13 bases between. Germline values: CDR1 SGHRS, CDR2 YFSETQ. The CDR3 spans 15 residues. Material: PBMCs. The chain links TRBV5-1 to TRBJ1-1; weak D call: TRBD1 (5 bases). The receptor's source is a middle-aged man in good health and CMV-seropositive. CDR3 nucleotides: TGCGCCAGCAGCAAAGACAGTCCCATGAACACTGAAGCTTTCTTT. Protein sequence: CASSKDSPMNTEAFF.